The entry that follows covers one T cell receptor beta chain sequence. Its antigen is still unknown. The sample comes from a study of healthy donors' naive CD4 and CD8 T cells. Study results and caveats: Negatively charged CDR3s marked CD8+ lineage; positively charged CDR3s marked CD4+ lineage. Possible naive T cell homeostatic proliferation bias remained unaddressed.

From germline, CDR1 is MNHNS and CDR2 SASEGT. The CDR3 extends over 14 amino acids. J lost 9 bases, V lost 6 bases, and 8 bases had no gene match. TCR libraries were built from about 500 ng of total RNA by linear amplification. Using its own MiXCR run on the reads, TCRdb lists one record per CDR3 protein. In the table there are approximately 200,000 distinct CDR3 sequences, about 74% of which are singletons. The V and J genes are TRBV6-1 and TRBJ1-5; 10 bases are shared with TRBD1. The TCR originated in a pool of human donors in good health; the sample pools cells from several healthy donors. The sequenced material came from naive CD4+ and CD8+ T cells sorted from blood, pooled from several donors. The CDR3 here is CASSLGTGVGPQHF. DNA for the CDR3: TGTGCCAGCAGCCTGGGGACAGGGGTAGGGCCCCAGCATTTT.